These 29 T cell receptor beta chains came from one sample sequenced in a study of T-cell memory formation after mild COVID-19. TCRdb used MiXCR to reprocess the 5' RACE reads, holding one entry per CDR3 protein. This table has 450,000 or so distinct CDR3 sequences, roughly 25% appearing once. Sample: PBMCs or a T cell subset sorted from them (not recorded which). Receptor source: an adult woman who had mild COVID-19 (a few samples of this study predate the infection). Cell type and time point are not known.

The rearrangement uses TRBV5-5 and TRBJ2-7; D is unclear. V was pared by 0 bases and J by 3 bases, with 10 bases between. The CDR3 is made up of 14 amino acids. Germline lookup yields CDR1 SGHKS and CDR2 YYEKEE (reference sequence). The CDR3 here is CASSLEWQGYEQYF. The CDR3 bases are TGTGCCAGCAGCTTGGAGTGGCAAGGCTACGAGCAGTACTTC.

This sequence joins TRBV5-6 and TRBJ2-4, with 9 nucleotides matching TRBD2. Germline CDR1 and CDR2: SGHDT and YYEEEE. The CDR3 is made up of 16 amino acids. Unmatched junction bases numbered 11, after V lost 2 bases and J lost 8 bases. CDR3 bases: TGTGCCAGCAGCTTAGGGACTAGCAGTGTATTGGACATTCAGTACTTC. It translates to CASSLGTSSVLDIQYF.

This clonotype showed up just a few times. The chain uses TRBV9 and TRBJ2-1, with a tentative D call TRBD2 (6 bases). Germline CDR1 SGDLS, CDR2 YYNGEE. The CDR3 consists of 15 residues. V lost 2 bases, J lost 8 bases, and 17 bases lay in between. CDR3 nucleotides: TGTGCCAGCAGCGTCGAGGACTACCTACCCTATGAGCAGTTCTTC. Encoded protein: CASSVEDYLPYEQFF.

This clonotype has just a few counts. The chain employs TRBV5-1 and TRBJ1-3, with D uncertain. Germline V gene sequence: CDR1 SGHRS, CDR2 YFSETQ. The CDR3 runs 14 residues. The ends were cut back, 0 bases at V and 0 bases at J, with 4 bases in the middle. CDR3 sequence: CASSLDSSGNTIYF. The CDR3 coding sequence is TGCGCCAGCAGCTTGGATAGCTCTGGAAACACCATATATTTT.

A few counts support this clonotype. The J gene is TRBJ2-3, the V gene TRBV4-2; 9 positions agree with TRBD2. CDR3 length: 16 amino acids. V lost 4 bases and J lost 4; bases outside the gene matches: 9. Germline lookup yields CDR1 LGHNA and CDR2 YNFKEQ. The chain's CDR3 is CASSPSAGGPADTQYF. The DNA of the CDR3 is TGTGCCAGCAGCCCTTCGGCGGGGGGGCCCGCAGATACGCAGTATTTT.

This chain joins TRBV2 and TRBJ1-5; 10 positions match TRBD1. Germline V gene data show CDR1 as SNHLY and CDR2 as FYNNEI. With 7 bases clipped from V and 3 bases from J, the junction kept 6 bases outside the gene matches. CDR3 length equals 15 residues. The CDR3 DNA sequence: TGTGCCAGCAAAGGACAGGGGGTGACCAATCAGCCCCAGCATTTT. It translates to CASKGQGVTNQPQHF.

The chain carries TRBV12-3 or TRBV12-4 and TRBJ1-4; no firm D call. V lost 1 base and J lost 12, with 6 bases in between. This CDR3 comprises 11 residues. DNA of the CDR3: TGTGCCAGCAGTTTAGAGGTCCAACTGTTTTTT. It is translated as CASSLEVQLFF.

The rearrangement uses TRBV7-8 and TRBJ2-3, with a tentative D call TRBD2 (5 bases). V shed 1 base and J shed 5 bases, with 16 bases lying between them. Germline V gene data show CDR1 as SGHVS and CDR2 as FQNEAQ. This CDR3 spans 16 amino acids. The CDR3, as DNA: TGTGCCAGCAGCTTAGGTGCCGGTACGGCGGGAGATACGCAGTATTTT. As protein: CASSLGAGTAGDTQYF.

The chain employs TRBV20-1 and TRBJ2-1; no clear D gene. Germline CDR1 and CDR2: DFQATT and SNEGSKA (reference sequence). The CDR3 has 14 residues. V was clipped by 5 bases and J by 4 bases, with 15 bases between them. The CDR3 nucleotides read TGCAGTGCTCCTCCCCTGGCAACGTACAATGAGCAGTTCTTC. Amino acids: CSAPPLATYNEQFF.

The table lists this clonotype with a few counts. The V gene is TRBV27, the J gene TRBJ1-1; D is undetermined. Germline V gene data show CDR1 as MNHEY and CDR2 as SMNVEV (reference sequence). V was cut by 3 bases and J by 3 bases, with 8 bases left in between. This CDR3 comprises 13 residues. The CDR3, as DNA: TGTGCCAGCAGTTTGGCTGTGCACACTGAAGCTTTCTTT. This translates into CASSLAVHTEAFF.

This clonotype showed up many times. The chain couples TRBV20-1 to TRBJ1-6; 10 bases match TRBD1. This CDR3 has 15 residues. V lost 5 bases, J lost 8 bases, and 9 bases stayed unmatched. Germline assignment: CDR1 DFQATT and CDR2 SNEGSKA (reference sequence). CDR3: CSARRGGTGDSPLHF. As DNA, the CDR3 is TGCAGTGCTCGCCGAGGGGGGACAGGGGATTCACCCCTCCACTTT.

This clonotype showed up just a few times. Here the CDR3 reads CSANRRGGTDTQYF. The CDR3 nucleotides read TGCAGTGCTAATCGTAGGGGGGGCACAGATACGCAGTATTTT. J is TRBJ2-3 and V is TRBV20-1; D possibly uses TRBD1 or TRBD2 (6 bases each). Per germline, CDR1 DFQATT and CDR2 SNEGSKA (reference sequence). The V end was cut by 4 bases, the J end by 1 base, with 12 bases between. This CDR3 comprises 14 residues.

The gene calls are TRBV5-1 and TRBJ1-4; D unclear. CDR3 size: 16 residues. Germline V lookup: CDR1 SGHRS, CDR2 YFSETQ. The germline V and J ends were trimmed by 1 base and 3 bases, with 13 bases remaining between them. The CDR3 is CASSLRSGWPNEKLFF. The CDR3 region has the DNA TGCGCCAGCAGCTTGCGTTCGGGGTGGCCTAATGAAAAACTGTTTTTT.

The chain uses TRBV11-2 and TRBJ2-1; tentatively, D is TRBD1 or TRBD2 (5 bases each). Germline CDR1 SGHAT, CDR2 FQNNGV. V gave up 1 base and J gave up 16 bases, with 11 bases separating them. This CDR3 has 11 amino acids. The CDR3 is CASSLVTGPFF. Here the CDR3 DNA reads TGTGCCAGCAGCTTAGTAACGGGACCTTTCTTC.

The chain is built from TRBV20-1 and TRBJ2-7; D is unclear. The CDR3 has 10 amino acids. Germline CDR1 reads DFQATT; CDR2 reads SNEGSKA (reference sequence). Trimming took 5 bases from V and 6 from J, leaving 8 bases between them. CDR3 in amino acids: CSALGLEQYF. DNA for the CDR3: TGCAGTGCTCTAGGTCTCGAGCAGTACTTC.

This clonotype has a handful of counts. CDR3: CASSQIGTSGPNEQFF. The CDR3, as DNA: TGTGCCAGCAGCCAAATCGGGACTAGCGGACCAAATGAGCAGTTCTTC. V usage is TRBV4-2 and J usage is TRBJ2-1; TRBD2 agrees at 11 bases. This CDR3 comprises 16 residues. The germline gives CDR1 LGHNA, CDR2 YNFKEQ. Unmatched junction bases numbered 7, after V lost 2 bases and J lost 7 bases.

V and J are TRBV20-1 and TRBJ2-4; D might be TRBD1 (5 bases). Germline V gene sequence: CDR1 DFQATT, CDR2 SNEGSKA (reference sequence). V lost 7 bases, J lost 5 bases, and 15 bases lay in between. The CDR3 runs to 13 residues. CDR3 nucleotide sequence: TGCAGTGTCAGAGAAGGGGTTCAAAACATTCAGTACTTC. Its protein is CSVREGVQNIQYF.

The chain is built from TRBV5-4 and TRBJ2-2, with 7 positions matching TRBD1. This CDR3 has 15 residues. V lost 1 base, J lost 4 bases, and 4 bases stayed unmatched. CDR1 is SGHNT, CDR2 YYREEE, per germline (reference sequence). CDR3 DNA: TGTGCCAGCAGCTTGATGGGGACAGCCACCGGGGAGCTGTTTTTT. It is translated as CASSLMGTATGELFF.

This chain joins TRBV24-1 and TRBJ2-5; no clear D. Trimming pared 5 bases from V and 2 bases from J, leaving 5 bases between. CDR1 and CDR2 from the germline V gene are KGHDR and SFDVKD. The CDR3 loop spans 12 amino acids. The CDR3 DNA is TGTGCCACCAGTGGTCCTCAAGAGACCCAGTACTTC. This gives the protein CATSGPQETQYF.

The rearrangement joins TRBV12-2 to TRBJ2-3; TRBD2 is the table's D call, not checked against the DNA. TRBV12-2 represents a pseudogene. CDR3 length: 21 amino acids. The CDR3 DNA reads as TGTGCAAGTCGCAAGCACCCCTACCTCCCCGGGTGGGCGGGATGCACAGATACGCAGTATTTT. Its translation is CASRKHPYLPGWAGCTDTQYF.

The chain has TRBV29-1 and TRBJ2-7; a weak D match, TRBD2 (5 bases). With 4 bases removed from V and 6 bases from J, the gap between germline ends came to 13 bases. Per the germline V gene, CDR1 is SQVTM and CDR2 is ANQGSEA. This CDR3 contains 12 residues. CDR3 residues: CSVVRRDLEQYF. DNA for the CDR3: TGCAGCGTTGTACGTCGGGATCTCGAGCAGTACTTC.

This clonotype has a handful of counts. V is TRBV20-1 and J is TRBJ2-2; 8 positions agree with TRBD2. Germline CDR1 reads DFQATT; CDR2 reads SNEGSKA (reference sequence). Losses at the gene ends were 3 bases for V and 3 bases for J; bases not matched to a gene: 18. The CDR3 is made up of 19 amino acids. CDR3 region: CSARTFGGVREDHTGELFF. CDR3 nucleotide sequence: TGCAGTGCTAGGACATTCGGGGGCGTGCGGGAGGATCACACCGGGGAGCTGTTTTTT.

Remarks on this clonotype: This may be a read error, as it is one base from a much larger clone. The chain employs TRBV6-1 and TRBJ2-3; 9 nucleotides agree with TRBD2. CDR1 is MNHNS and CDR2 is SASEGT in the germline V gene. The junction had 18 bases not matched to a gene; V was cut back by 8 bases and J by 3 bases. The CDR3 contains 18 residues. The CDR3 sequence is CASGAYGRGGPSTDTQYF. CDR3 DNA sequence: TGTGCCAGCGGCGCCTATGGGCGGGGGGGCCCTAGTACAGATACGCAGTATTTT.

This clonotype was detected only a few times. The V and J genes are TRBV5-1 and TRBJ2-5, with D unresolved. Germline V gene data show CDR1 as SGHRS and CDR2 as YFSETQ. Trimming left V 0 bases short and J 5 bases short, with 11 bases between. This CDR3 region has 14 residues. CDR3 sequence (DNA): TGCGCCAGCAGCTTGGGGCCGGCTGGGGAGACCCAGTACTTC. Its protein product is CASSLGPAGETQYF.

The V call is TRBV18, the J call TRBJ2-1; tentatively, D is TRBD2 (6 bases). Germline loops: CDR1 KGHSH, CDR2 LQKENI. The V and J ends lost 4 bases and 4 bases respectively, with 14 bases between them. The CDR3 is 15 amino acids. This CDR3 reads CASSRVADRYNEQFF. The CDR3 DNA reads TGTGCCAGCTCACGAGTAGCGGATAGATACAATGAGCAGTTCTTC.

The CDR3 here is CASRGGWQDGTEAFF. The CDR3 coding sequence is TGCGCCAGCAGGGGCGGATGGCAGGATGGCACTGAAGCTTTCTTT. The chain recombines TRBV5-1 with TRBJ1-1; no firm D call. The CDR3 is 15 amino acids. Deletions cut 5 bases from V and 4 bases from J, with 18 bases between. Germline CDR1 and CDR2: SGHRS and YFSETQ.

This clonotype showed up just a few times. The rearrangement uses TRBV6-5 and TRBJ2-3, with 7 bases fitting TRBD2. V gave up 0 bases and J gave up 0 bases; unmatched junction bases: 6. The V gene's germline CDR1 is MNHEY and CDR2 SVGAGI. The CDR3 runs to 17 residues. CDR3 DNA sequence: TGTGCCAGCAGTTACTCGAGCGGAGCGGGAAGCACAGATACGCAGTATTTT. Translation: CASSYSSGAGSTDTQYF.

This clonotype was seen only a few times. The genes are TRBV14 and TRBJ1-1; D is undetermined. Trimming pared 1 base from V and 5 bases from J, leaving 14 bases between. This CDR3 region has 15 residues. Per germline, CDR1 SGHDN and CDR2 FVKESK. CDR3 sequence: CASSQVPTRYTEAFF. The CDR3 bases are TGTGCCAGCAGCCAAGTCCCGACGAGGTATACTGAAGCTTTCTTT.

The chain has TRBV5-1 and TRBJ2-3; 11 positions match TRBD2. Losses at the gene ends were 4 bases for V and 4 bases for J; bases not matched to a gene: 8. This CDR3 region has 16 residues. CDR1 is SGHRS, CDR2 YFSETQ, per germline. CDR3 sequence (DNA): TGCGCCAGCAGCACAATTGGGACTAGCGGAGCAGATACGCAGTATTTT. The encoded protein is CASSTIGTSGADTQYF. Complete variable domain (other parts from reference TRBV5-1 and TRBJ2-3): KAGVTQTPRYLIKTRGQQVTLSCSPISGHRSVSWYQQTPGQGLQFLFEYFSETQRNKGNFPGRFSGRQFSNSRSEMNVSTLELGDSALYLCASSTIGTSGADTQYFGPGTRLTVL.